The following is a T cell receptor (beta chain) sequence with its context. The antigen remains undetermined. The treatment here: about 20 received Ad26.COV2.S at low or high dose, single or two shots; 5 received placebo; per-sample allocation not given. Day 63 after the first injection of vaccine or placebo was the sampling time. Wuhan-strain spike was delivered by a replication-incompetent Ad26 vector. This specimen belongs to a study of Ad26.COV2.S vaccination and SARS-CoV-2 variants. Study at large: Donor got 5x10^10 or 1x10^11 viral particles of Ad26.COV2.S.

Sequencing was performed with immunoSEQ multiplex PCR; in TCRdb, only in-frame clones are kept and a portion is missing. The repertoire includes around 270,000 clones, around nine tenths of them detected once, and 2.9% sits in the top ten. General study findings and limits: Those who received the vaccine showed greater spike-specific TCR breadth than those given placebo.

The clonotype comes from a person between 18 and 60 years old who received the Ad26.COV2.S COVID-19 vaccine or a placebo. Source: peripheral blood, taken in a trial of Ad26.COV2.S vaccine versus placebo.

The CDR3 DNA sequence: TGTGCCAGCAGCTTCGGGGGGATCAGGCACAATGAGCAGTTCTTC. Translating gives CASSFGGIRHNEQFF. The chain joins TRBV5-6 to TRBJ2-1; 7 bases fit TRBD2. The V gene's germline CDR1 is SGHDT and CDR2 YYEEEE. V was clipped by 2 bases and J by 5 bases; unmatched bases: 7. The CDR3 extends over 15 amino acids.